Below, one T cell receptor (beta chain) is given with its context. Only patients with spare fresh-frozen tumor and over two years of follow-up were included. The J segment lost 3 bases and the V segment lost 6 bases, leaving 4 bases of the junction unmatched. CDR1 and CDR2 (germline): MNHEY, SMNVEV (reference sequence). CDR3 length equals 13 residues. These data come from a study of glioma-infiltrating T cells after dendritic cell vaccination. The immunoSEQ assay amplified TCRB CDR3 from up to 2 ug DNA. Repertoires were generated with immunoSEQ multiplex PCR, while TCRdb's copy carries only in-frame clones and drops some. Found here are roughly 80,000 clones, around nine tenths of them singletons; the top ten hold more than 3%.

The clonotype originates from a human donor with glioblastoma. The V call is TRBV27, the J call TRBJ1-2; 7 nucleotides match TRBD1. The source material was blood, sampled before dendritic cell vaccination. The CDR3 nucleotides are TGTGCCAGCAGCCCGGGACAGTACTATGGCTACACCTTC. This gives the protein CASSPGQYYGYTF.